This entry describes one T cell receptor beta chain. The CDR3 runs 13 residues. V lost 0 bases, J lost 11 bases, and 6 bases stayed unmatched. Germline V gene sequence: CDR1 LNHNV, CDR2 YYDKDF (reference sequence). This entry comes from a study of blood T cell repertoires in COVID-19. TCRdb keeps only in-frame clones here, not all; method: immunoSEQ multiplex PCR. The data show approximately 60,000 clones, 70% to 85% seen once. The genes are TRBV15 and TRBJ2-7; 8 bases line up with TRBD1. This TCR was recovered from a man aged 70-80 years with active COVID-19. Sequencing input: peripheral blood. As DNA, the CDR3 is TGTGCCACCAGCAGAGAGCTACGGGACAGGAAGTACTTC. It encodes CATSRELRDRKYF. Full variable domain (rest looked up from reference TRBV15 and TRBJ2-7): DAMVIQNPRYQVTQFGKPVTLSCSQTLNHNVMYWYQQKSSQAPKLLFHYYDKDFNNEADTPDNFQSRRPNTSFCFLDIRSPGLGDTAMYLCATSRELRDRKYFGPGTRLTVT.